The rows below give T cell receptor beta chains drawn from one sample of a study of cytomegalovirus exposure and HLA in healthy donors. Data came from immunoSEQ multiplex PCR; TCRdb stores just in-frame clones and leaves some out. Of roughly 120,000 clones in the sample, 81% were seen once. Sample: PBMCs. These receptors were collected from a woman in her thirties or forties in good health and CMV-seronegative. Both conserved end residues are trimmed from each CDR3.

V | CDR3
TRBV7-2 | ASRQQAYNEQF
TRBV7-6 | ASSLGTSGDYEQY
TRBV12-5 | ASGLVVSRHGPYEQY
TRBV10-1 | ASSERTGYGYT
TRBV7-2 | ASSPGQITYGYT
TRBV12-5 | ASGLEGGAGEQY
TRBV4-2 | ASSQGSVVGASTDTQY
TRBV5-1 | ASSTNGLARY
TRBV10-1 | ASRDNMNTEAF
TRBV15 | ATSPTRQGGSALH
TRBV29-1 | SASGVSETQY
TRBV2 | ASSVGREAF
TRBV27 | ASRRQGQGTGELF
TRBV6-1 | ASRDRRYEAF
TRBV7-6 | ASSLAQEDEQY
TRBV15 | ATSFGLAGGRGQETQY
TRBV28 | ASRTSYNEQF
TRBV28 | ASSTGGVFEQY
TRBV6-6 | ASTSRQGSYEQY
TRBV28 | ASTRDAGAADTQY
TRBV6-6 | ASWLRDNSPLH
TRBV6-5 | ASSYSPSLNEQF
TRBV7-2 | ASSEGASGRDTQY
TRBV5-4 | ASSLGLAGAYNEQF
TRBV30 | AWAQGALETQY
TRBV4-2 | ASSRNRDTEAF
TRBV6-6 | ASSTTGAGANVLT
TRBV11-2 | ASSLTGGGEAF
TRBV11-2 | ASSLQGSFQETQY
TRBV7-2 | ASSLVRRGLSYEQY
TRBV10-3 | AISVSTGNTEAF
TRBV5-4 | ASSPPITDTQY
TRBV6-1 | ASSPLGAGNTIY
TRBV7-8 | ASSLSTDTQY
TRBV6-6 | ASLHPGVSTEAF
TRBV13 | ASAYDSNTEAF
TRBV25-1 | ASSEQGAVETQY
TRBV6-4 | ASSAKQGGGYT
TRBV29-1 | SVDLISSMRGGGDTQY
TRBV6-5 | ASSYTWTGEYGYT
TRBV4-3 | ASSQAPQGVYGYT